This is a list of T cell receptor beta chains from one sample in a study of blood T cell repertoires in COVID-19. Some clones are missing from TCRdb's copy, which holds only in-frame ones; the method was immunoSEQ multiplex PCR. The sample holds over 100,000 clones; about 88% are singletons and the top ten take approximately 1.5%. The sequenced material came from peripheral blood. The source is a man aged 40-50 years with acute or convalescent COVID-19. Both conserved end residues are part of each CDR3. Each record gives: J gene, V gene, D gene, clone size, CDR3 protein, CDR3 DNA. A D gene is named only where the DNA matches it firmly. The size entry is marked missing in some rows and otherwise reads once, few, many or a size class.

j_gene: TRBJ2-2
v_gene: TRBV7-2
d_gene: TRBD1
abundance: .
CDR3aa: CASSSGTGITGELFF
CDR3nt: TGTGCCAGCAGTTCCGGGACAGGGATCACCGGGGAGCTGTTTTTT

j_gene: TRBJ1-6
v_gene: TRBV30
d_gene: .
abundance: .
CDR3aa: CAWTGDNSALSPLHF
CDR3nt: TGTGCCTGGACCGGGGACAACTCCGCCTTATCACCCCTCCACTTT

j_gene: TRBJ2-3
v_gene: TRBV6-2/TRBV6-3
d_gene: .
abundance: .
CDR3aa: CASSFRLAPTDTQYF
CDR3nt: TGTGCCAGCAGTTTTCGGCTAGCACCCACAGATACGCAGTATTTT

j_gene: TRBJ2-1
v_gene: TRBV4-1
d_gene: TRBD2
abundance: .
CDR3aa: CASSQEDGTSGRTYHNEQFF
CDR3nt: TGCGCCAGCAGCCAAGAGGACGGGACTAGCGGGAGGACCTACCACAATGAGCAGTTCTTC

j_gene: TRBJ2-1
v_gene: TRBV2
d_gene: TRBD2
abundance: .
CDR3aa: CASSEYQRGGRQFF
CDR3nt: TGTGCCAGCAGTGAATACCAGCGGGGGGGGCGGCAGTTCTTC

j_gene: TRBJ2-7
v_gene: TRBV12-5
d_gene: .
abundance: .
CDR3aa: CASGLPRGTYEQYF
CDR3nt: TGTGCTAGTGGTCTCCCCAGGGGAACCTACGAGCAGTACTTC

j_gene: TRBJ1-1
v_gene: TRBV20-1
d_gene: .
abundance: .
CDR3aa: CSAGGGPGTEAFF
CDR3nt: TGCAGTGCTGGTGGTGGTCCGGGGACTGAAGCTTTCTTT

j_gene: TRBJ2-3
v_gene: TRBV7-9
d_gene: TRBD2
abundance: once
CDR3aa: CASSLWAPSGDTQYF
CDR3nt: TGTGCCAGCAGCTTGTGGGCGCCTAGCGGTGATACGCAGTATTTT

j_gene: TRBJ1-4
v_gene: TRBV7-9
d_gene: .
abundance: .
CDR3aa: CASSQQGFAGEKLFF
CDR3nt: TGTGCCAGCAGCCAACAGGGTTTCGCAGGAGAAAAACTGTTTTTT

j_gene: TRBJ1-1
v_gene: TRBV20-1
d_gene: .
abundance: .
CDR3aa: CSASDMTGMNTEAFF
CDR3nt: TGCAGTGCTAGTGACATGACAGGCATGAACACTGAAGCTTTCTTT

j_gene: TRBJ2-7
v_gene: TRBV19
d_gene: .
abundance: .
CDR3aa: CASSILLTGYYEQYF
CDR3nt: TGTGCCAGTAGTATCCTCTTGACAGGCTACTACGAGCAGTACTTC

j_gene: TRBJ2-7
v_gene: TRBV4-2
d_gene: TRBD1
abundance: .
CDR3aa: CASSQDPGTVYEQYF
CDR3nt: TGTGCCAGCAGCCAAGATCCCGGGACAGTCTACGAGCAGTACTTC

j_gene: TRBJ2-3
v_gene: TRBV9
d_gene: TRBD2
abundance: .
CDR3aa: CASSVGQGTRITDTQYF
CDR3nt: TGTGCCAGCAGCGTAGGGCAAGGGACTAGAATTACAGATACGCAGTATTTT

j_gene: TRBJ2-5
v_gene: TRBV9
d_gene: TRBD2
abundance: .
CDR3aa: CASSAGTSGGPVRETQYF
CDR3nt: TGTGCCAGCAGCGCCGGGACTAGCGGGGGGCCAGTACGGGAGACCCAGTACTTC

j_gene: TRBJ2-5
v_gene: TRBV7-9
d_gene: TRBD2
abundance: .
CDR3aa: CASSYGTSVMMETQYF
CDR3nt: TGTGCCAGCAGCTACGGGACTAGCGTCATGATGGAGACCCAGTACTTC

j_gene: TRBJ2-7
v_gene: TRBV4-3
d_gene: .
abundance: medium-sized
CDR3aa: CASSLGTRAGYEQYF
CDR3nt: TGCGCCAGCAGCTTAGGGACCCGAGCGGGTTACGAGCAGTACTTC

j_gene: TRBJ2-7
v_gene: TRBV28
d_gene: .
abundance: once
CDR3aa: CASSLASYEQYF
CDR3nt: TGTGCCAGCAGTTTAGCGTCCTACGAGCAGTACTTC

j_gene: TRBJ2-1
v_gene: TRBV20-1
d_gene: .
abundance: .
CDR3aa: CSASTMGYEQFF
CDR3nt: TGCAGTGCTAGTACGATGGGCTATGAGCAGTTCTTC

j_gene: TRBJ2-3
v_gene: TRBV5-1
d_gene: .
abundance: .
CDR3aa: CASREEPDTQYF
CDR3nt: TGCGCCAGCAGGGAGGAACCAGATACGCAGTATTTT

j_gene: TRBJ2-5
v_gene: TRBV6-2/TRBV6-3
d_gene: .
abundance: few
CDR3aa: CASSLIRGRHPLKRETQYF
CDR3nt: TGTGCCAGCAGCCTCATCAGGGGTCGTCACCCCCTCAAGCGAGAGACCCAGTACTTC

j_gene: TRBJ1-6
v_gene: TRBV25-1
d_gene: .
abundance: .
CDR3aa: CASSSSEVYNSPLHF
CDR3nt: TGTGCCAGCAGCTCCTCAGAGGTCTATAATTCACCCCTCCACTTT

j_gene: TRBJ2-5
v_gene: TRBV6-5
d_gene: .
abundance: .
CDR3aa: CASSYVERHETQYF
CDR3nt: TGTGCCAGCAGTTACGTTGAGAGGCACGAGACCCAGTACTTC

j_gene: TRBJ1-3
v_gene: TRBV7-9
d_gene: .
abundance: .
CDR3aa: CASSLSGLGNTIYF
CDR3nt: TGTGCCAGCAGCTTATCAGGTCTTGGAAACACCATATATTTT

j_gene: TRBJ2-7
v_gene: TRBV7-2
d_gene: TRBD2
abundance: .
CDR3aa: CASSLGSGIYEQYF
CDR3nt: TGTGCCAGCAGCTTAGGTAGCGGGATTTACGAGCAGTACTTC

j_gene: TRBJ2-5
v_gene: TRBV6-4
d_gene: .
abundance: .
CDR3aa: CASRVWWGSNQETQYF
CDR3nt: TGTGCCAGCAGAGTTTGGTGGGGCAGCAACCAAGAGACCCAGTACTTC